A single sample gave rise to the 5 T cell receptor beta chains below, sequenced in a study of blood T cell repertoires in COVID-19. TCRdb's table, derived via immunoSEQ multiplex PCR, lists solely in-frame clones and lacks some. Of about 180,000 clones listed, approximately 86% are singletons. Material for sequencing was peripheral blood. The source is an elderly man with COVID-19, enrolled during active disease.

The CDR3 DNA follows: TGTGCCAGCAGCCCCTTGCCCGGTGAAGCTTTCTTT. Its protein product is CASSPLPGEAFF. The chain carries TRBV3-1 (or the pseudogene TRBV3-2) and TRBJ1-1; no clear D gene. The CDR3 is 12 residues long. The germline V and J ends were trimmed by 4 bases and 7 bases, with 10 bases remaining between them. Germline V lookup: CDR1 LGHDT, CDR2 YNNKEL (reference sequence).

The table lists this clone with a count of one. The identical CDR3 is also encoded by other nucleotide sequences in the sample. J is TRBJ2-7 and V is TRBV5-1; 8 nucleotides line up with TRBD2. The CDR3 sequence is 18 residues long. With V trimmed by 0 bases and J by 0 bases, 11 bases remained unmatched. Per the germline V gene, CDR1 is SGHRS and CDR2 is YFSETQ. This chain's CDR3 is CASSLGVAGGSSSYEQYF. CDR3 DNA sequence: TGCGCCAGCAGCTTGGGGGTCGCGGGGGGTTCTAGCTCCTACGAGCAGTACTTC.

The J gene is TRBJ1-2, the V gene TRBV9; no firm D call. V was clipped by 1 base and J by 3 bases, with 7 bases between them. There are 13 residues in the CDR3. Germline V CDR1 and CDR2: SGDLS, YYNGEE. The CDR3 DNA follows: TGTGCCAGCAGCGTAACGAGAGACTATGGCTACACCTTC. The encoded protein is CASSVTRDYGYTF.

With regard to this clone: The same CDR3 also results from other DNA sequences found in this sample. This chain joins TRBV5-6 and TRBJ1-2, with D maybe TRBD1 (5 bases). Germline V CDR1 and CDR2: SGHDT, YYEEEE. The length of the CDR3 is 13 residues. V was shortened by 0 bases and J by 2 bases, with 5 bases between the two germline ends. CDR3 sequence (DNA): TGTGCCAGCAGCTTGGGACAGAACTATGGCTACACCTTC. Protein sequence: CASSLGQNYGYTF.

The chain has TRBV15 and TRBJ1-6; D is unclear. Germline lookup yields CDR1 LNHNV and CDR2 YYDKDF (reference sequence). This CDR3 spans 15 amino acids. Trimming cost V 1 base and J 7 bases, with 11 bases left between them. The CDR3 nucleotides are TGTGCCACCAGCAGAGTGCCAGGTGCAAATTCACCCCTCCACTTT. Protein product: CATSRVPGANSPLHF.